The clone carrying this T cell receptor beta chain has a count of ten or more. TCRdb reanalysed the 5' RACE reads using MiXCR and keeps one entry per CDR3 protein. The sample yields 30,000 to 40,000 distinct CDR3 sequences, 5.8% seen once. This entry is derived from a study of early T cells in non-severe SARS-CoV-2 infection. V lost 5 bases, J lost 8 bases, and 7 bases stayed unmatched. This CDR3 spans 13 amino acids. This sequence was found in an adult who was a healthcare worker with PCR-confirmed SARS-CoV-2 infection or an uninfected control (not recorded which). The chain joins TRBV12-3 or TRBV12-4 to TRBJ1-2; 8 bases agree with TRBD1. Sequencing input: whole blood. As DNA, the CDR3 is TGTGCCAGCAGTCCCCAGGGGGCTCAGGGCTACACCTTC. This sequence encodes CASSPQGAQGYTF.